Reported below is one TCR beta chain. These data are taken from a study of T cells in Graves' hyperthyroidism and ophthalmopathy. The CDR3 loop spans 15 amino acids. V lost 5 bases, J lost 5 bases, and 18 bases lay in between. Germline CDR1 SEHNR, CDR2 FQNEAQ (reference sequence). Each diagnosis was grounded in clinical symptoms, serum thyroxine and TRAb, thyroid ultrasound, and orbital computed tomography. The TCR beta CDR3 regions underwent amplification using RNA transcripts as the source. The HTBI primer set served for first-round RT-PCR of the TCR CDR3. One entry per CDR3 protein, called by TCRdb with MiXCR from the multiplex PCR reads. In the table there are roughly 400,000 distinct CDR3 sequences, approximately 15% of which are singletons.

This clonotype was sampled from a woman aged 18-35 years with Graves' hyperthyroidism that later progressed to Graves' ophthalmopathy. The sequenced sample was blood. This chain connects TRBV7-9 to TRBJ2-5; possibly TRBD1 or TRBD2 for D (5 bases each). This CDR3 is CASSPVSGGGETQYF. Written as DNA, the CDR3 is TGTGCCAGCAGCCCGGTCAGCGGTGGGGGTGAGACCCAGTACTTC.